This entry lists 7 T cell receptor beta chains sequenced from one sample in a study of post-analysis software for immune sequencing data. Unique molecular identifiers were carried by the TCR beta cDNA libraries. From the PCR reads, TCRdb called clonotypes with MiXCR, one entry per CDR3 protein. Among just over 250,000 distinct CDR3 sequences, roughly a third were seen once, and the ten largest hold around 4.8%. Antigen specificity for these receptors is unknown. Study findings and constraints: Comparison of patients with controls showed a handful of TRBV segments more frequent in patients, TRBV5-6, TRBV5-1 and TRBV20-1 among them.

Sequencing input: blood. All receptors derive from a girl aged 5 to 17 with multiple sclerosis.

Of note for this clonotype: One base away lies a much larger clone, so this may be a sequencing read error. In DNA, the CDR3 is TGTGCCAGCAGCCCCTCCAGCGAAAGCACAGATACGCAGTATTTT. This translates into CASSPSSESTDTQYF. V and J are TRBV12-3 or TRBV12-4 and TRBJ2-3; D uncertain. Trimming removed 6 bases from V and 0 bases from J, with 13 bases in between. The CDR3 runs 15 residues.

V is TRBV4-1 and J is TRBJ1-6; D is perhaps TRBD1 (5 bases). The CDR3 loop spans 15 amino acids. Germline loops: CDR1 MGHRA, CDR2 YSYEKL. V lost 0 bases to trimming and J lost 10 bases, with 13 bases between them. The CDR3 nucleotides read TGCGCCAGCAGCCAAGACGGGACGAGGGACTCACCCCTCCACTTT. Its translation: CASSQDGTRDSPLHF.

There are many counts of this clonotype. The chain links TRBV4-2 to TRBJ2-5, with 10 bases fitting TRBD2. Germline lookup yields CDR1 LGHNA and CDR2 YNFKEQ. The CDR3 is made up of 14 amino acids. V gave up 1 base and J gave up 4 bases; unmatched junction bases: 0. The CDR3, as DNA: TGTGCCAGCAGCCAAGTAGCGGGGGGAGAGACCCAGTACTTC. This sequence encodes CASSQVAGGETQYF.

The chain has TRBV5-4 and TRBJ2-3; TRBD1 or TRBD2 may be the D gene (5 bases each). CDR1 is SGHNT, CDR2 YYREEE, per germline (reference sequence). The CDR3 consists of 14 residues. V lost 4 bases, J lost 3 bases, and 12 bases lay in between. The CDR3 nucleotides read TGTGCCAGCAGCCGAAGGGGCGGGACAGATACGCAGTATTTT. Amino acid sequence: CASSRRGGTDTQYF.

The CDR3 here is CASTEATNEKLFF. The CDR3 region has the DNA TGTGCCAGCACCGAAGCAACTAATGAAAAACTGTTTTTT. This chain links TRBV6-2 or TRBV6-3 with TRBJ1-4; D unresolved. Germline V gene data show CDR1 as MNHEY and CDR2 as SVGEGT. Trimming removed 7 bases at V and 0 bases at J, with 6 bases between. This CDR3 spans 13 amino acids.

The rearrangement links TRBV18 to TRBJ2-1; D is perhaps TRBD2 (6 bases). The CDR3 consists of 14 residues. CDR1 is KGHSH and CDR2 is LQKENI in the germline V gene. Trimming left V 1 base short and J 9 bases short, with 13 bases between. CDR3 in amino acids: CASSPRELEGEQFF. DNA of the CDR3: TGTGCCAGCTCACCACGGGAGCTGGAGGGTGAGCAGTTCTTC. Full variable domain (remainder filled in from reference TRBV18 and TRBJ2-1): NAGVMQNPRHLVRRRGQEARLRCSPMKGHSHVYWYRQLPEEGLKFMVYLQKENIIDESGMPKERFSAEFPKEGPSILRIQQVVRGDSAAYFCASSPRELEGEQFFGPGTRLTVL.

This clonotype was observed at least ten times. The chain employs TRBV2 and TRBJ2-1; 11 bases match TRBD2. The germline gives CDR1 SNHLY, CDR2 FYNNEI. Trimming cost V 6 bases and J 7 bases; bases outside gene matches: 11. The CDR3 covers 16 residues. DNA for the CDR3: TGTGCCAGCAGGGGGGGACTAGCGGTGACGAAAAATGAGCAGTTCTTC. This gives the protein CASRGGLAVTKNEQFF.